This entry describes one T cell receptor (beta chain). The CDR3 contains 13 residues. V gave up 7 bases and J gave up 0 bases; unmatched junction bases: 4. The germline V gene has CDR1 SGHRS and CDR2 YFSETQ. Sequencing used immunoSEQ multiplex PCR; TCRdb keeps in-frame clones, though not all of them. The sample comprises roughly 300,000 clones, 89% of which are singletons, and approximately 6.5% rests with the top ten. This specimen belongs to a study of blood T cell repertoires in COVID-19. The gene calls are TRBV5-1 and TRBJ2-7, with TRBD2 matching over 7 bases. The TCR originated in a man aged 18 to 29 who had recovered from COVID-19. Specimen: peripheral blood. CDR3 sequence: CASAGGNSYEQYF. The CDR3 coding sequence is TGCGCCAGCGCCGGGGGGAACTCCTACGAGCAGTACTTC.